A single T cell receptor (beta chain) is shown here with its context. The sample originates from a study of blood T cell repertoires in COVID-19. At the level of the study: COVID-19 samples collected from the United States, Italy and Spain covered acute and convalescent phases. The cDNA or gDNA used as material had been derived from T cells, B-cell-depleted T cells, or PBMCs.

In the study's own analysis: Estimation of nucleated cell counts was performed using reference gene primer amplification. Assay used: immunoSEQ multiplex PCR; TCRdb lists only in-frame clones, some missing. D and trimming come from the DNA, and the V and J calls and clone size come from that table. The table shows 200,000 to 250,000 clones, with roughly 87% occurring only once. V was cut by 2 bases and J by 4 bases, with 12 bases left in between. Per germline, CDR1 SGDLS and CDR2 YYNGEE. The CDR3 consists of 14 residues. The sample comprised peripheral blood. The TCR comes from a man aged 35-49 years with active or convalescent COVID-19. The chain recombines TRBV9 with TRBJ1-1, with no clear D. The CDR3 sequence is CASSVVTGSTEAFF. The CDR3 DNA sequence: TGTGCCAGCAGCGTCGTTACCGGGAGCACTGAAGCTTTCTTT.